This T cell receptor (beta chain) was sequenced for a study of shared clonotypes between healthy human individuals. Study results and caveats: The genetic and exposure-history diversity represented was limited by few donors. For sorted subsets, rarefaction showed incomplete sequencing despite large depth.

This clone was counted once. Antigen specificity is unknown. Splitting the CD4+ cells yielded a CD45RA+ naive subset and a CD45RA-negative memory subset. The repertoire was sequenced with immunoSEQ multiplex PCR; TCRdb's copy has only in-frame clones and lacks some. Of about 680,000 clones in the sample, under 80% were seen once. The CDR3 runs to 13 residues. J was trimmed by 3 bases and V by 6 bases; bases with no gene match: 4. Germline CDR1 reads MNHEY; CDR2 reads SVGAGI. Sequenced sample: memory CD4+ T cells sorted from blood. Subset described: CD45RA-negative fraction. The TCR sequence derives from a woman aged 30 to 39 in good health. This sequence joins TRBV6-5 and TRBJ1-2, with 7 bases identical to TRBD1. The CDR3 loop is CASRADRDYGYTF. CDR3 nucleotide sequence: TGTGCCAGCAGAGCCGACAGGGACTATGGCTACACCTTC.